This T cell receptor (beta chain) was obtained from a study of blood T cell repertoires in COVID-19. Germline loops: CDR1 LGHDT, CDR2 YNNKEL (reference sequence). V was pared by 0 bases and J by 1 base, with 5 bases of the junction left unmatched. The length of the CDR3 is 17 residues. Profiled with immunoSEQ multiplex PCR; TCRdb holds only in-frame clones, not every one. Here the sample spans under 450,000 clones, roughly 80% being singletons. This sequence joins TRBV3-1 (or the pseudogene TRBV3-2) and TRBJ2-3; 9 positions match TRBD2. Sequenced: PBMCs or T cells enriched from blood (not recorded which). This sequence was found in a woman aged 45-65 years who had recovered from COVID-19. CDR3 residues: CASSQDFLAGGTDTQYF. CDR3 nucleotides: TGTGCCAGCAGCCAAGATTTTTTAGCGGGAGGCACAGATACGCAGTATTTT.